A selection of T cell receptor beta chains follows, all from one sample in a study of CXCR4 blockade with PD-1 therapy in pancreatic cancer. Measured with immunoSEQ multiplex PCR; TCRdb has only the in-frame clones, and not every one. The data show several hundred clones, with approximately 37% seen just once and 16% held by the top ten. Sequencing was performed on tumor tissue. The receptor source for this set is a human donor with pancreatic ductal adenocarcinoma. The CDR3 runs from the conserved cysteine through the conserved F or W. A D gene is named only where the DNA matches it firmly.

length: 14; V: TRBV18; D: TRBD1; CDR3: CASLETTGGNTIYF
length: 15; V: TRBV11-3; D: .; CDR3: CASSSVMGTDSPLHF
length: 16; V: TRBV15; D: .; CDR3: CATSRDPVMGSHEQYF
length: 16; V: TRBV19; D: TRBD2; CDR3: CALSVGSGGRTDTQYF
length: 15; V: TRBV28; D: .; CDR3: CASSFHEGRKNIQYF
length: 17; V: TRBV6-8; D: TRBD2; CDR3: CASSSLGTSGVTDTQYF
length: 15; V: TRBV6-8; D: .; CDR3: CASRTSGNPPHEQYF
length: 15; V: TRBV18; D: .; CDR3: CASSPTGNMNTEAFF
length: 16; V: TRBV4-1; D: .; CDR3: CASSQEVGVLNTEAFF
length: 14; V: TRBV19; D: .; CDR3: CATAPGWGNTEAFF
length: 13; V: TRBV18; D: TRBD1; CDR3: CASSRTGGNEAFF
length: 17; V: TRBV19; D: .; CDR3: CASSISRSTGIGNTIYF
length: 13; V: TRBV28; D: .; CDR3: CASSPHGNSPLHF
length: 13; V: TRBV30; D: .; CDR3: CASQWRGGDTQYF
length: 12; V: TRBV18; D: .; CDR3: CASSPWNTEAFF